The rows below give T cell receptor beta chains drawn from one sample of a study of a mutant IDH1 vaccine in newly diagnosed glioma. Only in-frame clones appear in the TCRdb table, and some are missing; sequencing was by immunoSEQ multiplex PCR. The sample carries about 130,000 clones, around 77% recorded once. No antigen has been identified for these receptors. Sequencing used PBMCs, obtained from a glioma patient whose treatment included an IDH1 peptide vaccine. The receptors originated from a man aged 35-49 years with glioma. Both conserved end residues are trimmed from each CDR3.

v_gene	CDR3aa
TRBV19	ASSIDRGQEQY
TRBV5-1	ASSYRGTGPGTEAF
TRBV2	ASKGQGPYNEQF
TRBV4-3	ASSQDGGTSTDTQY
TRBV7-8	ASSFNSGRAGETQY
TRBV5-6	ASSRLGLAGDNEQF
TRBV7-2	ASSLVGSYGYT
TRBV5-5	ASSQTSTPQF
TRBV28	ASSSLAVGEDTQY
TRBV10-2	ASSIRDSEFQETQY
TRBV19	ASSIPFTQQIGELF
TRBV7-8	ASGARQGSSYNSPLH
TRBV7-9	ASSPSNYGYT
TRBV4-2	ASSQGDAYEQF
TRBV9	ASSVALAASTDTQY
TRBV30	AITGTGANVLT
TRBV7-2	ASSLDRVYGYT
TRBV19	ASSRGGRNEQF
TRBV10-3	AISSGTAVTGELF
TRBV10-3	AISELSPSSGNTIY
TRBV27	ASSRVLAGGPNTQY
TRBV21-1	ASSKVPGHPSGTQY
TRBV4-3	ASSQDPDNYEQY
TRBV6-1	ASRRDRGEYEQY
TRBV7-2	ASSLAGGGRQPQH
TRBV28	ASSPGSLGAETQY
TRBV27	ASSSPGLVNNEQF
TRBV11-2	ASSSPGTGPSNEQF
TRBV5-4	ASSLGTGAGANVLT
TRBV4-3	ASSQDGRTGGDEQF
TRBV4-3	ASSLGTAYEQY
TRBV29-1	SVAPSSKDTQY
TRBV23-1	ASSQPGGSRNLGEQY
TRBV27	ASSGRAGGNQPQH
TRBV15	ATSRGEYEQY
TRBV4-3	ASSQNRGTEAF
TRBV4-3	ASSQELAGVGTDTQY
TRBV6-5	ASSYSASAGSYEQY
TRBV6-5	ASVGRTGGYT
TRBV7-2	ASSRTMNTEAF
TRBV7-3	ASSPGDRERGLAGGETQY
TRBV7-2	ASSLVPGYDEQY
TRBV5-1	ASSRDGANYGYT
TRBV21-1	ASSKERGGGALGPQH
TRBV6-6	ASSWPAATEKLF
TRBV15	ATSRDKAETAQY
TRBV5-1	ASSLDSPTSNEQF
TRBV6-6	ASSLASQETQY
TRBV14	ASSQEKQVRGARSYT
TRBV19	ATLPKRGSYNEQF
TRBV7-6	ASSSTTGYGYT
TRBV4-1	ASSQGWNNQPQH
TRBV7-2	ASSQIEGRELF
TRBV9	ASSVAGNEQY
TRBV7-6	ASSLGQGTYEQY